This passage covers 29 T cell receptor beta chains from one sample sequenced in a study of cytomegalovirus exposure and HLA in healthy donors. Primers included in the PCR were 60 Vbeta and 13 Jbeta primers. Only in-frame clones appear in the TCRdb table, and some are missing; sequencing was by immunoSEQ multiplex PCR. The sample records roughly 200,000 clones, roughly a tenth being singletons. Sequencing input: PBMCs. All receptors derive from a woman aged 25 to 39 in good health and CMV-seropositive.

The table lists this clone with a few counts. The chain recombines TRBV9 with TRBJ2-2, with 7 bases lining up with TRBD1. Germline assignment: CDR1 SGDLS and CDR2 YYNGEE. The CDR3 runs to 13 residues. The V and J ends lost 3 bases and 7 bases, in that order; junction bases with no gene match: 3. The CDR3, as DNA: TGTGCCAGCAGCGGACAGGGTGGCGGGGAGCTGTTTTTT. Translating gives CASSGQGGGELFF.

The CDR3 DNA follows: TGTGCCAGCAGCTCTCGACAGGACCCTAGCTCTGGGGCCAACGTCCTGACTTTC. Translation: CASSSRQDPSSGANVLTF. V usage is TRBV9 and J usage is TRBJ2-6; the D gene is possibly TRBD1 (6 bases). In germline, CDR1 is SGDLS, CDR2 YYNGEE. This CDR3 comprises 18 residues. V gave up 4 bases and J gave up 0 bases, with 17 bases separating them.

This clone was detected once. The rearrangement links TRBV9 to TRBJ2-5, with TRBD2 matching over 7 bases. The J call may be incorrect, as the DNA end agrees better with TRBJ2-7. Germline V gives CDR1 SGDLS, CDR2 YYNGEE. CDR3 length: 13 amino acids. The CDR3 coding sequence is TGTGCCAGCAGCGTAGCGGGAGGCCACGAGCAGTACTTC. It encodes CASSVAGGHEQYF.

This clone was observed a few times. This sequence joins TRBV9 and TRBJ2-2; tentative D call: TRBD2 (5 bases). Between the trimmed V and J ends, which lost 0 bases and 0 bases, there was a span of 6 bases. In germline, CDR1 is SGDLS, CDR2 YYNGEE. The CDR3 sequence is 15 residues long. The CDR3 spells CASSVGGTNTGELFF. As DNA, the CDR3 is TGTGCCAGCAGCGTAGGAGGGACGAACACCGGGGAGCTGTTTTTT.

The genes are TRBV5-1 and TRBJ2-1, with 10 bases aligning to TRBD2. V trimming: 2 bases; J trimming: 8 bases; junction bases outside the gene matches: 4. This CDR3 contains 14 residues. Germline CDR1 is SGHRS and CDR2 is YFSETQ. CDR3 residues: CASSLSGRDDEQFF. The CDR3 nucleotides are TGCGCCAGCAGCTTAAGCGGGAGGGACGATGAGCAGTTCTTC. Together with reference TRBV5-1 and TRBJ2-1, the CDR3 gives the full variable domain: KAGVTQTPRYLIKTRGQQVTLSCSPISGHRSVSWYQQTPGQGLQFLFEYFSETQRNKGNFPGRFSGRQFSNSRSEMNVSTLELGDSALYLCASSLSGRDDEQFFGPGTRLTVL.

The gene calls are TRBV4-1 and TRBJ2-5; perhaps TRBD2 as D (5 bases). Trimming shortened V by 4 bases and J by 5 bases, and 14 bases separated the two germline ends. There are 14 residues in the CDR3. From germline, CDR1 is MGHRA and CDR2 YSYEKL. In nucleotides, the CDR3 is TGCGCCAGCAGCCCCTCGGTCCCGGGGGAGACCCAGTACTTC. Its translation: CASSPSVPGETQYF.

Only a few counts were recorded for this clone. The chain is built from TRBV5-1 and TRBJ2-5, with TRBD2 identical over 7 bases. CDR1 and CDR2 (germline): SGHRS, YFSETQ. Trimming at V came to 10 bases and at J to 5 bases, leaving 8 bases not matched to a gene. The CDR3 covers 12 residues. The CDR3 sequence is CACRGDRETQYF. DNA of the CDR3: TGCGCCTGTCGGGGGGACCGGGAGACCCAGTACTTC.

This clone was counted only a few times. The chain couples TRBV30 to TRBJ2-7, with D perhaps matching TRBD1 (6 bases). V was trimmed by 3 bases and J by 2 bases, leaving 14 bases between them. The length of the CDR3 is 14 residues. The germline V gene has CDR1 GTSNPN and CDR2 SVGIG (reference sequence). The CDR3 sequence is CAWRPKGDPYEQYF. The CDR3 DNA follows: TGTGCCTGGAGGCCAAAGGGGGATCCCTACGAGCAGTACTTC.

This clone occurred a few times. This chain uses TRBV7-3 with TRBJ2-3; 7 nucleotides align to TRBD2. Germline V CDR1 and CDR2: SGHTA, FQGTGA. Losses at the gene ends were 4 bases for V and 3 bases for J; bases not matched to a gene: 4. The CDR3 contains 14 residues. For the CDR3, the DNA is TGTGCCAGCAGCTGGGGGGGTGGGACAGATACGCAGTATTTT. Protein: CASSWGGGTDTQYF.

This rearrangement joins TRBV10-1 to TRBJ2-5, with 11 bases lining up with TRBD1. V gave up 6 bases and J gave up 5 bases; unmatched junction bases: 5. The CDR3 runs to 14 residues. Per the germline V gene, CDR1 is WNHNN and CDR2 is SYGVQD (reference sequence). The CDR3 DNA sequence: TGCGCCAGCAGCGGACAGGGGGCAGGGGAGACCCAGTACTTC. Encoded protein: CASSGQGAGETQYF.

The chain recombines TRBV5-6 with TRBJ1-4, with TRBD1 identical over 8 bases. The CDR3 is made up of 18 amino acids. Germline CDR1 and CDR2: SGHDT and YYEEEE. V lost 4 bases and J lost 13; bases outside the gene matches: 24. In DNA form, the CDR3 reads TGTGCCAGCAGCATAGCTTTCTCGGGACAGGTACTTCGTGACGGACTGTTTTTT. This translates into CASSIAFSGQVLRDGLFF. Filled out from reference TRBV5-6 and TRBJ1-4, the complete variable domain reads DAGVTQSPTHLIKTRGQQVTLRCSPKSGHDTVSWYQQALGQGPQFIFQYYEEEERQRGNFPDRFSGHQFPNYSSELNVNALLLGDSALYLCASSIAFSGQVLRDGLFFGSGTQLSVL.

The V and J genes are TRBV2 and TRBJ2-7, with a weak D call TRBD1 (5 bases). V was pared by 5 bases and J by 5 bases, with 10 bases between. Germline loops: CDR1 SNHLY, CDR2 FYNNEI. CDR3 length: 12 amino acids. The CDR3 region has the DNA TGTGCCAGCAGTTTCAGGGTTGACGAGCAGTACTTC. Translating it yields CASSFRVDEQYF.

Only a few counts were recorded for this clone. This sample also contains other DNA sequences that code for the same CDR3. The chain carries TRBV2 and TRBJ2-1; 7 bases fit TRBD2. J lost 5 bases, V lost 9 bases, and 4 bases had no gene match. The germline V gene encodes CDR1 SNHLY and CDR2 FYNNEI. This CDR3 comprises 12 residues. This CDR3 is CARRGSNNEQFF. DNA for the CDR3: TGTGCCAGACGCGGGAGTAACAATGAGCAGTTCTTC.

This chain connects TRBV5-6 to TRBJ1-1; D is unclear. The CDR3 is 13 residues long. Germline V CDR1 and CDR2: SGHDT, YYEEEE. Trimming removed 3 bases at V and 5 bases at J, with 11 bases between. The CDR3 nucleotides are TGTGCCAGCAGCTCGTTTACGGAGACTGAAGCTTTCTTT. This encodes CASSSFTETEAFF. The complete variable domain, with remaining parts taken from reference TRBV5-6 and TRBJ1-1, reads DAGVTQSPTHLIKTRGQQVTLRCSPKSGHDTVSWYQQALGQGPQFIFQYYEEEERQRGNFPDRFSGHQFPNYSSELNVNALLLGDSALYLCASSSFTETEAFFGQGTRLTVV.

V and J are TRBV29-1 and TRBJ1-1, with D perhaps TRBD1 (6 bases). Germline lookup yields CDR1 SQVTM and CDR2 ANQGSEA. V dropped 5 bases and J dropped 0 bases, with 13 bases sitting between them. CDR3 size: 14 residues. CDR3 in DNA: TGCAGCGTTCGCGCAGGGGCCATGAACACTGAAGCTTTCTTT. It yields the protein CSVRAGAMNTEAFF.

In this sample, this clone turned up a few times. This CDR3 reads CASSVARSGRAYNEQFF. CDR3 bases: TGTGCCAGCAGCGTAGCCCGCAGCGGGAGGGCCTACAATGAGCAGTTCTTC. This chain links TRBV9 with TRBJ2-1, with TRBD2 matching over 10 bases. The CDR3 loop spans 17 amino acids. CDR1 SGDLS and CDR2 YYNGEE come from the germline V gene. J gave up 2 bases and V 0 bases, and 5 bases lay outside the gene matches.

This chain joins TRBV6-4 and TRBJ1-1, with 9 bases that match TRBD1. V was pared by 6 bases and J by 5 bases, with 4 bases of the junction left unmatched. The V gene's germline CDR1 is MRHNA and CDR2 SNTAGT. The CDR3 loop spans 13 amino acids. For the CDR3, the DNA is TGTGCCAGCAGGGGACAGGGAGGGACTGAAGCTTTCTTT. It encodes CASRGQGGTEAFF.

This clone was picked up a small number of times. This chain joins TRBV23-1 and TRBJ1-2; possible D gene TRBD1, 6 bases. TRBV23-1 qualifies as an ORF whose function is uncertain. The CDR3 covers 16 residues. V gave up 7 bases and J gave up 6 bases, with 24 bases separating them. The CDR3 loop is CASIKSPRDRPDGYTF. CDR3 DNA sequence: TGCGCCAGCATCAAATCTCCCCGCGACAGGCCCGATGGCTACACCTTC.

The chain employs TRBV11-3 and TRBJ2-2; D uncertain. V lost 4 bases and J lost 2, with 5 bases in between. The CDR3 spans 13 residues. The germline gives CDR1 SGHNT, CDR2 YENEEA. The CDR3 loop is CASSSVNTGELFF. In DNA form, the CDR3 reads TGTGCCAGCAGCTCCGTAAACACCGGGGAGCTGTTTTTT.

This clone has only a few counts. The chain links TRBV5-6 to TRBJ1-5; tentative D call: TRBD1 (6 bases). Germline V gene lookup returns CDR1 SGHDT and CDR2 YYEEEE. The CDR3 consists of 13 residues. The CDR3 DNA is TGTGCTGTTCCGGGGGGCGGGAATCAGCCCCAGCATTTT. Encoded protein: CAVPGGGNQPQHF. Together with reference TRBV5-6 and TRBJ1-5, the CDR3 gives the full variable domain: DAGVTQSPTHLIKTRGQQVTLRCSPKSGHDTVSWYQQALGQGPQFIFQYYEEEERQRGNFPDRFSGHQFPNYSSELNVNALLLGDSALYLCAVPGGGNQPQHFGDGTRLSIL.

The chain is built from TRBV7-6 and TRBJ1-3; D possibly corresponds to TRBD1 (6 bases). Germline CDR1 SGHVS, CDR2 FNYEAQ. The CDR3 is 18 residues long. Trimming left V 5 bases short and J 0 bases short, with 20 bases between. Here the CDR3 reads CASSLTQGNLISGNTIYF. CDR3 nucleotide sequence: TGTGCCAGCAGCCTTACTCAGGGGAACCTCATCTCTGGAAACACCATATATTTT.

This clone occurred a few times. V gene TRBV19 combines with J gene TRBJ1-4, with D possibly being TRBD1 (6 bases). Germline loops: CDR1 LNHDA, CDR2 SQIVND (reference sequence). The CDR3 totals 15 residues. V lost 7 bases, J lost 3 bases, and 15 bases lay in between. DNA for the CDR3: TGTGCCAGTACCAGAACTGAGGGGGCTAATGAAAAACTGTTTTTT. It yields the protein CASTRTEGANEKLFF.

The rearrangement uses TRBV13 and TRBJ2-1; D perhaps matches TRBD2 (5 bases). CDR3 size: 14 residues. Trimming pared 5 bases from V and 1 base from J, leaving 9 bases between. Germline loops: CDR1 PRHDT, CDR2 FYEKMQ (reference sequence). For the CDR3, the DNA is TGTGCCAGCAGCCCCGGCGGGTCCTACAATGAGCAGTTCTTC. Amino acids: CASSPGGSYNEQFF.

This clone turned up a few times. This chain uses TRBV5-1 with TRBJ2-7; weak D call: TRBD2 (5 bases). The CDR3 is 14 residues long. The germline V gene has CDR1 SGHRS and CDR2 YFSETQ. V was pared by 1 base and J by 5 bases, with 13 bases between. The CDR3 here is CASSLRDLRDEQYF. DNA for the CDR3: TGCGCCAGCAGCTTGAGAGATTTGAGGGACGAGCAGTACTTC.

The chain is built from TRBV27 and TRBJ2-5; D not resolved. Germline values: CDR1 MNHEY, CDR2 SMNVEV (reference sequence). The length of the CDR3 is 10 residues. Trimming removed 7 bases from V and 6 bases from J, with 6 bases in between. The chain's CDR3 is CASTVKTQYF. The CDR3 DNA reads TGTGCCAGCACGGTGAAGACCCAGTACTTC.

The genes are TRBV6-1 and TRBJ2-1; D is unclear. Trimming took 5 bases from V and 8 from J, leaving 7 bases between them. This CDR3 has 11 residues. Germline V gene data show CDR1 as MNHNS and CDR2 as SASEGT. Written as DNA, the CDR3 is TGTGCCAGCAGTACATACGATGAGCAGTTCTTC. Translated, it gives CASSTYDEQFF.

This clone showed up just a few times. The CDR3, as DNA: TGTGCCAGCAGCCACCTTGGAGGGCCCTTGCCCGGATCTGGGGCCAACGTCCTGACTTTC. Amino acid sequence: CASSHLGGPLPGSGANVLTF. The chain carries TRBV14 and TRBJ2-6, with D tentatively TRBD2 (6 bases). Germline V gene sequence: CDR1 SGHDN, CDR2 FVKESK. This CDR3 has 20 amino acids. The V gene lost 3 bases and the J gene lost 1 base, with 22 bases spanning the gap.

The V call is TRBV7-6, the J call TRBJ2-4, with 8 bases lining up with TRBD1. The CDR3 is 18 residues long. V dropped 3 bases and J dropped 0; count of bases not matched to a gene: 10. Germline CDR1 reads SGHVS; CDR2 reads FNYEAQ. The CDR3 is CASSLGRQGLLAKNIQYF. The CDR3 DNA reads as TGTGCCAGCAGCTTGGGGCGACAGGGGCTGCTAGCCAAAAACATTCAGTACTTC.

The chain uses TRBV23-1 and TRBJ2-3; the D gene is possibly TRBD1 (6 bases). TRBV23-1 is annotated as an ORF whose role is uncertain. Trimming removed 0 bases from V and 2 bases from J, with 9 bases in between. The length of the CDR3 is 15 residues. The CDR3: CASSQSGAHTDTQYF. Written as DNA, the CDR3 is TGCGCCAGCAGTCAATCGGGGGCACACACAGATACGCAGTATTTT.